This paragraph reports one T cell receptor beta chain. Antigen unknown. At least 5.5 micrograms of total RNA were extracted per sample. The use of a sample-barcoded 5' primer and a J-beta primer mix characterized a second PCR of about 6 to 12 cycles. Each cDNA molecule was tagged by a template-switch adaptor that had 12 random nucleotides. TCRdb processed the 5' RACE reads anew with MiXCR; each CDR3 protein has one entry. This sample yields some 900,000 distinct CDR3 sequences, of which less than 35% are seen a single time; 17% belongs to the top ten. This record belongs to a study of blood T cells in healthy people across ages. Whole-study results and caveats: Long-lived donors carried more naive CD4+ cells and greater diversity than aged donors.

The clonotype originates from a woman older than 75 in good health. The sample taken for sequencing was blood.

CDR3 sequence: CASSLFWGPYNEQFF. CDR3 bases: TGTGCCAGCAGTTTATTTTGGGGACCCTACAATGAGCAGTTCTTC. The chain joins TRBV27 to TRBJ2-1; perhaps D is TRBD1 or TRBD2 (5 bases each). Looked up from germline, CDR1 is MNHEY and CDR2 is SMNVEV (reference sequence). The ends were cut back, 1 base at V and 2 bases at J, with 9 bases in the middle. The CDR3 consists of 15 residues.